The clone carrying this T cell receptor (beta chain) was found a few times. Authors' processing steps: Scientists estimated how many nucleated cells there were by amplifying reference gene primers. The repertoire was sequenced with immunoSEQ multiplex PCR; TCRdb's copy has only in-frame clones and lacks some. From that table come the V and J calls and clone size; the DNA was used to work out D and trimming. Of 150,000 to 200,000 clones in the sample, 75% to 90% were seen once. This specimen belongs to a study of blood T cell repertoires in COVID-19. Turning to the study itself: Spain, Italy and the United States supplied samples that represented acute and convalescent COVID-19.

After removal of 6 bases from V and 4 bases from J, the junction contained 11 bases not matched to a gene. The CDR3 loop spans 16 amino acids. The germline V gene encodes CDR1 MDHEN and CDR2 SYDVKM. J is TRBJ2-1 and V is TRBV28, with 8 bases aligning to TRBD1. The sequence was obtained from a human donor with acute or convalescent COVID-19. The donor label of this sample is uncertain. The specimen was peripheral blood. As DNA, the CDR3 is TGTGCCAGCAGCGCCCTCGGGACAGGTTTTTACAATGAGCAGTTCTTC. This codes for CASSALGTGFYNEQFF.